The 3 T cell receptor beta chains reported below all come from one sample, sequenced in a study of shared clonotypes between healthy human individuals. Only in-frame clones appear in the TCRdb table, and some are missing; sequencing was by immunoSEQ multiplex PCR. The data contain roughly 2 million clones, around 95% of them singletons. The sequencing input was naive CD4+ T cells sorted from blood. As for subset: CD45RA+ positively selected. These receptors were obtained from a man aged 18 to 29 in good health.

The CDR3 spells CASSATSGSDTQYF. The CDR3 DNA is TGCGCCAGCAGCGCGACTAGCGGGAGTGATACGCAGTATTTT. The chain carries TRBV5-1 and TRBJ2-3; 12 bases map to TRBD2. The V gene's germline CDR1 is SGHRS and CDR2 YFSETQ. V dropped 4 bases and J dropped 6; count of bases not matched to a gene: 3. This CDR3 has 14 amino acids.

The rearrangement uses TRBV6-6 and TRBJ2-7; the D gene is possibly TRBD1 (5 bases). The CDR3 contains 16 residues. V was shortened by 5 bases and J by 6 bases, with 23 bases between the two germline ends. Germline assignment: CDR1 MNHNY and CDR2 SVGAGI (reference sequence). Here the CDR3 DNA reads TGTGCCAGCAGTCCGCACGTTCTGAGGCAGGGAAGCGAGCAGTACTTC. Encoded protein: CASSPHVLRQGSEQYF.

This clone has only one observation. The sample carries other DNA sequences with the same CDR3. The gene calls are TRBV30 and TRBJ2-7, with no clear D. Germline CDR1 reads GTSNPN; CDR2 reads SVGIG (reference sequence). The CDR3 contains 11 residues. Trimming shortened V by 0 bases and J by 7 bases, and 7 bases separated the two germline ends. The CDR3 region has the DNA TGTGCCTGGAGTGTTGAGAGGGAGCAGTACTTC. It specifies CAWSVEREQYF.